The 27 T cell receptor beta chains reported below all come from one sample, sequenced in a study of T cell clonality in common variable immunodeficiency. Study-wide points: Reportedly, TCR beta sequences from common variable immunodeficiency showed fewer deletions and N-nucleotide insertions.

Antigen specificity for these receptors is unknown. Data came from immunoSEQ multiplex PCR; TCRdb stores just in-frame clones and leaves some out. The sample shows approximately 7,800 clones, none of them appearing just once. The specimen was peripheral blood mononuclear cells. Every receptor here comes from a human donor with common variable immunodeficiency.

In the case of this clone: The read gets to within 3 residues of the CDR3 end, and the germline J gene fills in the rest. J is TRBJ2-1 and V is TRBV20-1; TRBD2 matches at 7 bases. V gave up 5 bases and J gave up 7 bases; unmatched junction bases: 8. The CDR3 runs 13 residues. Germline V CDR1 and CDR2: DFQATT, SNEGSKA (reference sequence). CDR3 sequence reads: CSALAGEGNEQFF. The DNA read from the CDR3 is TGCAGTGCTTTAGCGGGTGAGGGGAATGAG.

A remark on this clone: The CDR3 extends 3 residues past the end of the read, so its final part is completed from the germline J gene. Other DNA sequences of this sample code for an identical CDR3. V is TRBV7-6 and J is TRBJ2-7; 7 nucleotides agree with TRBD1. This CDR3 region has 13 residues. V shed 1 base and J 6 bases; nucleotides not matched to a gene: 3. Germline V gene data show CDR1 as SGHVS and CDR2 as FNYEAQ. CDR3 DNA, as far as it was read: TGTGCCAGCAGCTTAGGGTCAGGGGGCGAG. It yields the protein CASSLGSGGE. The entire CDR3 is CASSLGSGGEQYF.

Turning to this clone: Read sequence stops 3 residues before the CDR3 end, and the germline J gene provides the missing end. The chain joins TRBV19 to TRBJ1-1; 9 bases align to TRBD1. The V gene end was trimmed by 11 bases and the J gene end by 5 bases; junction bases not matched to a gene: 9. There are 13 residues in the CDR3. Per germline, CDR1 LNHDA and CDR2 SQIVND (reference sequence). The sequenced CDR3 bases are TGTGCCGCACGAACAGGGGGCGAAACTGAA. Protein product: CAARTGGETE. The entire CDR3 protein reads CAARTGGETEAFF.

This clone was found a few times. The read is 3 residues too short to cover the CDR3 end, so that end is filled in from the germline J gene. The J gene is TRBJ1-4, the V gene TRBV19; 7 bases agree with TRBD1. CDR3 length: 15 amino acids. J lost 8 bases, V lost 2 bases, and 8 bases had no gene match. Germline V lookup: CDR1 LNHDA, CDR2 SQIVND (reference sequence). The CDR3 is CASSIFSGGKEKLFF. The DNA read from the CDR3 is TGTGCCAGTAGTATATTTTCAGGGGGGAAGGAAAAA.

Points on this clone: The read comes to an end 3 residues before the CDR3 does, leaving the germline J gene to fill in the end. The chain combines TRBV7-9 with TRBJ2-3; D gene uncertain. V was pared by 4 bases and J by 3 bases, with 2 bases between. The CDR3 contains 11 residues. The germline V gene encodes CDR1 SEHNR and CDR2 FQNEAQ (reference sequence). The CDR3 protein is CASSSTDTQYF. Partial CDR3 DNA: TGTGCCAGCAGCTCTACAGATACG.

Concerning this clone: The read terminates 3 residues ahead of where the CDR3 ends, so the germline J gene completes it. The chain is built from TRBV29-1 and TRBJ2-7; 9 bases are a match to TRBD2. There are 13 residues in the CDR3. Germline assignment: CDR1 SQVTM and CDR2 ANQGSEA. V trimming: 4 bases; J trimming: 5 bases; junction bases outside the gene matches: 6. CDR3 loop: CSVGLLAGHEQYF. CDR3 bases read: TGCAGCGTTGGACTACTAGCGGGCCACGAG.

This clone appeared a few times. Sequencing ends 3 residues short of the CDR3 end; the germline J gene provides the rest. The chain employs TRBV6-2 or TRBV6-3 and TRBJ2-7, with 7 bases identical to TRBD2. The J segment lost 5 bases and the V segment lost 8 bases, leaving 9 bases of the junction unmatched. CDR3 length: 13 residues. In germline, CDR1 is MNHEY, CDR2 SVGEGT. The CDR3 reads CASSKRDVNEQYF. Partial CDR3 DNA: TGTGCCAGCTCCAAGCGGGATGTCAACGAG.

This clone was seen only a few times. The CDR3 end falls 3 residues outside the read, so it is completed with the germline J gene. V is TRBV7-6 and J is TRBJ1-1; D gene uncertain. Germline V lookup: CDR1 SGHVS, CDR2 FNYEAQ. The CDR3 is made up of 13 amino acids. V dropped 5 bases and J dropped 3 bases, with 10 bases sitting between them. Incomplete CDR3 DNA: TGTGCCAGCAGCCGTAGACAAGACACTGAA. It is translated as CASSRRQDTE. In full, the CDR3 reads CASSRRQDTEAFF.

This clone was counted only a few times. The read terminates 3 residues before the CDR3 end, so the remaining end is supplied by the germline J gene. The chain links TRBV7-9 to TRBJ1-2; 9 bases line up with TRBD1. The CDR3 covers 13 residues. CDR1 is SEHNR and CDR2 is FQNEAQ in the germline V gene (reference sequence). The CDR3 bases that were read are TGTGCCACCCTCCCACAGGGGGCGCCAGGC. Translating it yields CATLPQGAPG. The whole CDR3 protein is CATLPQGAPGYTF.

Only a few counts were recorded for this clone. The missing CDR3 end, 3 residues past where the read stops, is filled in from the germline J gene. This chain joins TRBV7-9 and TRBJ1-1; possibly TRBD1 for D (5 bases). This CDR3 contains 12 residues. CDR1 SEHNR and CDR2 FQNEAQ come from the germline V gene (reference sequence). Deletions cut 2 bases from V and 6 bases from J, with 7 bases between. The CDR3 protein is CASSLLGAEAFF. CDR3 DNA, as far as it was read: TGTGCCAGCAGCTTATTAGGGGCTGAA.

This clone was seen only a few times. The CDR3 end falls 3 residues outside the read, so it is completed with the germline J gene. This chain joins TRBV7-2 and TRBJ2-1; 10 bases match TRBD2. The CDR3 sequence is 14 residues long. Germline V CDR1 and CDR2: SGHTA, FQGNSA. With V trimmed by 4 bases and J by 7 bases, 4 bases remained unmatched. CDR3 bases read: TGTGCCAGCAGCTCCCAACTAGCGGGGAATGAG. This sequence encodes CASSSQLAGNE. The whole CDR3 is CASSSQLAGNEQFF.

Worth noting for this clone: With the read ending 3 residues before the CDR3 end, the germline J gene is used to fill in that end. The chain uses TRBV30 and TRBJ2-7; 11 bases are a match to TRBD1. Trimming took 1 base from V and 4 from J; bases not matched to a gene: 9. The CDR3 is 16 residues long. Germline values: CDR1 GTSNPN, CDR2 SVGIG (reference sequence). CDR3 DNA (partial): TGTGCCTGGAGTGAAGAGGACAGGGGGCTAGAGTACGAG. Protein: CAWSEEDRGLEYE. In full, the CDR3 is CAWSEEDRGLEYEQYF.

This clone has a handful of counts. The sequenced fragment ends 3 residues before the CDR3 boundary, so the rest is inferred from the germline J gene. The chain is built from TRBV18 and TRBJ1-3; TRBD1 is a possible D gene (6 bases). This CDR3 has 13 residues. Germline CDR1 reads KGHSH; CDR2 reads LQKENI. Trimming stripped 3 bases from V and 6 bases from J, with 9 bases between. CDR3 region: CASSPTGENTIYF. The sequenced part of the CDR3 DNA is TGTGCCAGCTCACCGACAGGCGAAAACACC.

This clone was detected only a few times. The CDR3 end lies 3 residues beyond the end of the read and is filled in from the germline J gene. V usage is TRBV18 and J usage is TRBJ1-4; 8 nucleotides line up with TRBD1. There are 17 residues in the CDR3. Trimming at V came to 1 base and at J to 0 bases, leaving 4 bases not matched to a gene. From germline, CDR1 is KGHSH and CDR2 LQKENI. This CDR3 reads CASSPQQGGSTNEKLFF. Incomplete CDR3 DNA: TGTGCCAGCTCACCACAACAGGGGGGTTCAACTAATGAAAAA.

In this sample, this clone turned up a few times. Read data end 3 residues before the CDR3 end; the end is taken from the germline J gene. The gene calls are TRBV5-4 and TRBJ2-7; D unresolved. Trimming removed 0 bases from V and 3 bases from J, with 7 bases in between. The CDR3 is 13 residues long. Looked up from germline, CDR1 is SGHNT and CDR2 is YYREEE (reference sequence). CDR3 DNA, as far as it was read: TGTGCCAGCAGCTTGGACAATTACTACGAG. The encoded protein is CASSLDNYYE. The full-length CDR3 reads as CASSLDNYYEQYF.

This clone has a handful of counts. CDR3 DNA, as far as it was read: TGTGCCAGCCAACGACAGGGGACGAACCAAGAGACC. It translates to CASQRQGTNQET. The whole CDR3 is CASQRQGTNQETQYF. The genes are TRBV19 and TRBJ2-5; TRBD1 agrees at 8 bases. Coverage ceases 3 residues before the CDR3 finishes, and the germline J gene fills in the end. Trimming took 9 bases from V and 0 from J; bases not matched to a gene: 9. The CDR3 consists of 15 residues. Germline CDR1 is LNHDA and CDR2 is SQIVND (reference sequence).

There are a few counts of this clone. The CDR3 DNA, read in part, is TGTGCCAGCAGCAACAAGAACACCGGGGAG. Translated: CASSNKNTGE. From start to end, the CDR3 is CASSNKNTGELFF. The chain joins TRBV7-6 to TRBJ2-2, with D uncertain. The CDR3 end lies 3 residues beyond the end of the read and is filled in from the germline J gene. The CDR3 spans 13 residues. Germline loops: CDR1 SGHVS, CDR2 FNYEAQ. Trimming removed 5 bases at V and 1 base at J, with 5 bases between.

With respect to this clone: The read finishes 3 residues shy of the CDR3 end, and the germline J gene is used to complete it. The chain employs TRBV19 and TRBJ2-5; 11 bases map to TRBD2. The CDR3 contains 14 residues. V trimming: 9 bases; J trimming: 4 bases; junction bases outside the gene matches: 7. Germline CDR1 is LNHDA and CDR2 is SQIVND (reference sequence). CDR3 region: CASKGLAGGETQYF. CDR3 DNA, as far as it was read: TGTGCCAGCAAAGGACTAGCGGGTGGAGAGACC.

Notes on this clone: Read coverage stops 3 residues before the CDR3 terminus; the germline J gene supplies the remainder. The chain has TRBV5-1 and TRBJ1-1, with TRBD1 identical over 7 bases. The CDR3 covers 15 residues. The germline V gene encodes CDR1 SGHRS and CDR2 YFSETQ. V shed 2 bases and J 5 bases; nucleotides not matched to a gene: 9. CDR3 loop: CASSFTGTVTTEAFF. CDR3 bases read: TGCGCCAGCAGCTTCACCGGGACAGTCACTACTGAA.

This clone counts as medium-sized (0.01 to 0.1%). The CDR3 extends 3 residues past the end of the read, so its final part is completed from the germline J gene. The chain employs TRBV20-1 and TRBJ2-7; 13 positions agree with TRBD2. V lost 6 bases to trimming and J lost 2 bases; unmatched junction nucleotides: 7. Germline CDR1 reads DFQATT; CDR2 reads SNEGSKA (reference sequence). CDR3 size: 15 residues. The CDR3 loop is CSARTSGSPTYEQYF. CDR3 DNA (partial): TGCAGTGCCAGGACTAGCGGGAGTCCGACCTACGAG.

This clone occurred a few times. The read is 3 residues too short to cover the CDR3 end, so that end is filled in from the germline J gene. The genes are TRBV18 and TRBJ2-5; 8 bases are a match to TRBD1. Germline V gene sequence: CDR1 KGHSH, CDR2 LQKENI. The CDR3 length is 15 residues. Trimming at V came to 3 bases and at J to 2 bases, leaving 5 bases not matched to a gene. CDR3 DNA, as far as it was read: TGTGCCAGCTCACCCGAGACAGGGGCTCAAGAGACC. It specifies CASSPETGAQET. The CDR3 in its entirety is CASSPETGAQETQYF.

In its sample, this clone ranks as medium-sized. The sequence runs out 3 residues before the end of the CDR3; the remainder is reconstructed from the germline J gene. The chain links TRBV4-1 to TRBJ2-7, with D possibly being TRBD2 (5 bases). This CDR3 spans 15 amino acids. Looked up from germline, CDR1 is MGHRA and CDR2 is YSYEKL. The germline V and J ends were trimmed by 1 base and 2 bases, with 12 bases remaining between them. CDR3 DNA (partial): TGCGCCAGCAGCCAAGGAAGATCCGGGGCCTACGAG. This sequence encodes CASSQGRSGAYE. The whole CDR3 region reads CASSQGRSGAYEQYF.

In its sample, this clone was seen a few times. The read terminates 3 residues before the CDR3 end, so the remaining end is supplied by the germline J gene. V usage is TRBV7-9 and J usage is TRBJ2-7, with D tentatively TRBD2 (6 bases). The CDR3 runs 13 residues. V lost 8 bases and J 0 bases, leaving 11 bases between the germline ends. Germline CDR1 and CDR2: SEHNR and FQNEAQ (reference sequence). This chain's CDR3 is CASGLFNSYEQYF. The CDR3 bases that were read are TGTGCCAGCGGACTATTTAACTCCTACGAG.

About this clone: The sequence runs out 3 residues before the end of the CDR3; the remainder is reconstructed from the germline J gene. The chain has TRBV7-9 and TRBJ1-1, with a tentative D call TRBD1 (6 bases). V shed 2 bases and J shed 5 bases, with 6 bases lying between them. This CDR3 has 12 residues. The germline V gene encodes CDR1 SEHNR and CDR2 FQNEAQ (reference sequence). The sequenced CDR3 bases are TGTGCCAGCAGCTTAACAGGGACTGAA. Its protein product is CASSLTGTE. The CDR3 in its entirety is CASSLTGTEAFF.

Details on this clone: The CDR3 goes on 3 residues after the read ends, and that part is filled in from the germline J gene. The chain carries TRBV19 and TRBJ2-7, with 12 bases lining up with TRBD2. The CDR3 sequence is 15 residues long. Unmatched junction bases numbered 0, after V lost 2 bases and J lost 1 base. Germline loops: CDR1 LNHDA, CDR2 SQIVND (reference sequence). The DNA read from the CDR3 is TGTGCCAGTAGTATACTAGCGGGAGGGTCCTACGAG. Encoded protein: CASSILAGGSYE. The CDR3 in full is CASSILAGGSYEQYF.

The sample holds a few counts of this clone. The read ends 3 residues early relative to the CDR3; the germline J gene fills the gap. The chain employs TRBV18 and TRBJ2-6; a possible D gene is TRBD1 (5 bases). Germline loops: CDR1 KGHSH, CDR2 LQKENI. The V and J ends lost 1 base and 0 bases respectively, with 16 bases between them. The CDR3 contains 19 residues. The CDR3 reads CASSPLPGPGVSGANVLTF. The CDR3 DNA, read in part, is TGTGCCAGCTCACCACTTCCAGGGCCCGGAGTCTCTGGGGCCAACGTC.

This clone has only a few counts. The CDR3 goes on 3 residues after the read ends, and that part is filled in from the germline J gene. This chain joins TRBV7-2 and TRBJ1-5; a possible D gene is TRBD1 (5 bases). This CDR3 is built from 15 residues. Deletions cut 1 base from V and 4 bases from J, with 11 bases between. Germline lookup yields CDR1 SGHTA and CDR2 FQGNSA. CDR3 in amino acids: CASSLVGVGNQPQHF. Incomplete CDR3 DNA: TGTGCCAGCAGCTTAGTAGGGGTGGGGAATCAGCCC.